These 4 T cell receptor beta chains originate from one sample sequenced in a study of T and B cells in COVID-19 patients. Each TRB amplification used about 230-550 ng of genomic DNA from blood. BIOMED2 TRB-A/B primer pools were used in multiplex TRB PCR. TCRdb analysed the multiplex PCR reads with MiXCR anew, one entry per CDR3 protein. The sample includes roughly 15,000 distinct CDR3 sequences, 25% to 30% of them seen just once. The source material was blood. The receptors come from a human donor who had recovered from COVID-19.

The chain is built from TRBV6-5 and TRBJ2-7; TRBD2 aligns across 12 bases. The ends lost 4 bases at V and 7 bases at J; junction bases unmatched: 8. The CDR3 totals 15 residues. Per germline, CDR1 MNHEY and CDR2 SVGAGI. CDR3 sequence (DNA): TGTGCCAGCAGTTTCAGACTAGCGGGAGATCAAGAGCAGTACTTC. It translates to CASSFRLAGDQEQYF.

In its sample, this clonotype was seen a few times. V gene TRBV5-4 combines with J gene TRBJ1-2, with a tentative D call TRBD1 (5 bases). Per germline, CDR1 SGHNT and CDR2 YYREEE (reference sequence). Trimming stripped 2 bases from V and 5 bases from J, with 10 bases between. The CDR3 sequence is 13 residues long. CDR3 in amino acids: CASSLQDGYGYTF. The CDR3 region has the DNA TGTGCCAGCAGCTTACAGGATGGATATGGCTACACCTTC.

This clonotype was detected only a few times. The chain couples TRBV5-6 to TRBJ1-1; D unresolved. The CDR3 sequence is 13 residues long. The V end was cut by 4 bases, the J end by 1 base, with 8 bases between. Germline V CDR1 and CDR2: SGHDT, YYEEEE. CDR3 loop: CASSHRRNTEAFF. The DNA of the CDR3 is TGTGCCAGCAGCCACCGAAGGAACACTGAAGCTTTCTTT.

Of note for this clonotype: This CDR3 is missing its conserved last phenylalanine or tryptophan, likely due to a read error. The chain employs TRBV6-2 or TRBV6-3 and TRBJ2-3; the D gene is possibly TRBD1 (6 bases). The CDR3 is 13 amino acids. Per the germline V gene, CDR1 is MNHEY and CDR2 is SVGEGT. Trimming removed 2 bases from V and 9 bases from J, with 12 bases in between. The CDR3, as DNA: TGTGCCAGCAGTTACGGGACATATCAAACGCAGTATTTA. This encodes CASSYGTYQTQYL.